The rows below give T cell receptor beta chains drawn from one sample of a study of blood T cell repertoires in COVID-19. Assay used: immunoSEQ multiplex PCR; TCRdb lists only in-frame clones, some missing. The sample has roughly 87,000 clones, roughly nine tenths seen once. The sequenced sample was peripheral blood. All receptors come from a woman of 80 years or more with active COVID-19. Each CDR3 is given with its conserved first and last residue. The D gene is left open where the match is weak. Part of the rows lack a size; the others show once, few, many or a class for expanded clones.

clone_size,v_call,d_call,j_call,cdr3_nt,cdr3_aa
.,TRBV12-3/TRBV12-4,TRBD1,TRBJ1-2,TGTGCCAGCAGTACAGGGGTCGACTATGGCTACACCTTC,CASSTGVDYGYTF
once,TRBV28,TRBD1,TRBJ1-6,TGTGCCAGCAGGGGGGAGGCAGGGGGAACTTATAATTCACCCCTCCACTTT,CASRGEAGGTYNSPLHF
few,TRBV7-8,.,TRBJ2-2,TGTGCCAGCAGATTTAGGGGGGGTTTTACCGGGGAGCTGTTTTTT,CASRFRGGFTGELFF
.,TRBV6-5,.,TRBJ1-5,TGTGCCAGCAGCATGGGGGCGGGTCAGCCCCAGCATTTT,CASSMGAGQPQHF
.,TRBV5-4,TRBD2,TRBJ2-7,TGTGCCAGCAGCCATATTAGCGGGAGCTTAGGAGAGCAGTACTTC,CASSHISGSLGEQYF
.,TRBV19,TRBD1,TRBJ1-5,TGTGCCAGTTACAGGGGGGGTCAGCCCCAGCATTTT,CASYRGGQPQHF
many,TRBV7-6,TRBD2,TRBJ2-7,TGTGCCAGCAGCTTGAGCGGGAGCTCAACCTACGAGCAGTACTTC,CASSLSGSSTYEQYF
.,TRBV28,.,TRBJ2-3,TGTGCCAGCAGAGACCCACTAGCTCGCACAGATACGCAGTATTTT,CASRDPLARTDTQYF
few,TRBV30,.,TRBJ2-6,TGTGCCTGGGTGAGGGCTGGGGCCAACGTCCTGACTTTC,CAWVRAGANVLTF
.,TRBV9,.,TRBJ1-2,TGTGCCAGCAGCGTACTCAGGGTAGGCTACACCTTC,CASSVLRVGYTF
.,TRBV2,.,TRBJ1-1,TGTGCCAGCAGTCTAACAGAGATGAACACTGAAGCTTTCTTT,CASSLTEMNTEAFF
.,TRBV27,.,TRBJ2-7,TGTGCCAGCAGTTTAGAGGGCGAATACTCCTACGAGCAGTACTTC,CASSLEGEYSYEQYF
.,TRBV15,.,TRBJ2-1,TGTGCCACCAGCAGAGATCGGTCTCCCCGGGTCTTC,CATSRDRSPRVF
few,TRBV28,TRBD1,TRBJ1-2,TGTGCCAGCAGTTCAGCAGGGGGCGACTACTATGGCTACACCTTC,CASSSAGGDYYGYTF
.,TRBV7-8,.,TRBJ2-5,TGTGTCGACCGAGCCCCGGCAGGGGAGACCCAGTACTTC,CVDRAPAGETQYF
.,TRBV27,.,TRBJ2-7,TGTGCCAGCAGTTTAAACAGGGTCTCCTACGAGCAGTACTTC,CASSLNRVSYEQYF
.,TRBV5-1,.,TRBJ2-3,TGCGCCAGCAGCTTGGCCGGGATAGATACGCAGTATTTT,CASSLAGIDTQYF
.,TRBV19,.,TRBJ1-1,TGTGCCAGTAGTCGTAAACAGGGATTGCCTGAAGCTTTCTTT,CASSRKQGLPEAFF
.,TRBV5-1,.,TRBJ2-6,TGCGCCAGCAGCTTCAGTGAGGGTCATGGGGCCAACGTCCTGACTTTC,CASSFSEGHGANVLTF
.,TRBV2,TRBD2,TRBJ2-6,TGTGCCAGCAAGAGGGAGGGCACTGGGGCCAACGTCCTGACTTTC,CASKREGTGANVLTF
once,TRBV24-1,TRBD2,TRBJ2-1,TGTGCCACCAGTCCGATAGCGGGAGGGCCCAATGAGCAGTTCTTC,CATSPIAGGPNEQFF
.,TRBV28,.,TRBJ2-1,TGTGCCAGCAGTTTACAGATTGTTAACATCCATGAGCAGTTCTTC,CASSLQIVNIHEQFF
.,TRBV4-2,.,TRBJ2-1,TGTGCCAGCAGCCAAGACGCGACTAGACCTTACAATGAGCAGTTCTTC,CASSQDATRPYNEQFF
.,TRBV2,TRBD2,TRBJ2-5,TGTGCCAGCAGTGACCCCCTGGGTGCGGGAGGGCCTAAAGAGACCCAGTACTTC,CASSDPLGAGGPKETQYF
.,TRBV19,TRBD2,TRBJ2-1,TGTGCCAGTAGTAGGGCGGGAGGGGCCACAGAGGGTGAGCAGTTCTTC,CASSRAGGATEGEQFF
once,TRBV28,.,TRBJ2-3,TGTGCCAGCAGTTTACAAAAGGGGCGATGGGCAGATACGCAGTATTTT,CASSLQKGRWADTQYF
.,TRBV28,.,TRBJ2-6,TGTGCCAGCACAGACCCGGGCTCTGGGGCCAACGTCCTGACTTTC,CASTDPGSGANVLTF
few,TRBV9,TRBD2,TRBJ2-1,TGTGCCAGCAGCGCCAGCCAGTCGGCGGGGGACAATGAGCAGTTCTTC,CASSASQSAGDNEQFF
.,TRBV19,.,TRBJ2-2,TGTGCCAGTAGTATAGGGGCAGGGTGGAACACCGGGGAGCTGTTTTTT,CASSIGAGWNTGELFF
.,TRBV7-2,.,TRBJ2-1,TGTGCCAGCAGCGTAAGAGGCTTAACTAACAATGAGCAGTTCTTC,CASSVRGLTNNEQFF
.,TRBV5-6,TRBD1,TRBJ2-7,TGTGCCAGCAGCGCCGGGACAGGAGCTTTCTACGAGCAGTACTTC,CASSAGTGAFYEQYF
.,TRBV7-2,TRBD2,TRBJ2-2,TGTGCCAGCAGCTTATTCCCCGGACTAGCGGGAGGGCGAGCCGGGGAGCTGTTTTTT,CASSLFPGLAGGRAGELFF
once,TRBV18,TRBD2,TRBJ2-5,TGTGCCAGCTCCCGCGGGACTAGCGAGAAAGAGACCCAGTACTTC,CASSRGTSEKETQYF
.,TRBV24-1,.,TRBJ2-7,TGTGCCACCTCCAGGGGAGTAGGGGAGCAGTACTTC,CATSRGVGEQYF
.,TRBV2,.,TRBJ2-5,TGTGCCAGCAGGCAGGACACATTTATGGAGACCCAGTACTTC,CASRQDTFMETQYF
.,TRBV7-6,TRBD1,TRBJ2-3,TGTGCCAGCAGCTTATTACAGGGGAACACAGATACGCAGTATTTT,CASSLLQGNTDTQYF
.,TRBV12-3/TRBV12-4,.,TRBJ2-4,TGTGCCAGCACCCGACCAGGAGGAAACATTCAGTACTTC,CASTRPGGNIQYF
.,TRBV5-4,.,TRBJ2-7,TGTGCCAGCACCCTGGGGGCAGGGCCCCACGAGCAGTACTTC,CASTLGAGPHEQYF
.,TRBV16,.,TRBJ1-1,TGTGCCACCACCAGGGGTCGTAACACTGAAGCTTTCTTT,CATTRGRNTEAFF
.,TRBV3-1/TRBV3-2,.,TRBJ2-3,TGTGCCAGCAGCCCCGGAGATACGCAGTATTTT,CASSPGDTQYF
.,TRBV18,TRBD1,TRBJ1-1,TGTGCCAGCTCAGCAAACCGGGACAGAAAAACTGAAGCTTTCTTT,CASSANRDRKTEAFF
.,TRBV6-6,TRBD1,TRBJ2-7,TGTGCCAGCAGCCGACAGGGGATCCACGAGCAGTACTTC,CASSRQGIHEQYF